These 2 T cell receptor beta chains share one sample of origin, sequenced in a study of early T cells in non-severe SARS-CoV-2 infection. Each CDR3 protein gets one entry after TCRdb re-called the 5' RACE reads with MiXCR. The table includes 50,000 to 70,000 distinct CDR3 sequences, 5.9% detected once. The source was whole blood, collected at baseline. The receptors originated from an adult who was a healthcare worker with PCR-confirmed SARS-CoV-2 infection or an uninfected control (not recorded which).

This clonotype appeared many times. The chain is built from TRBV28 and TRBJ1-1, with unresolved D. Germline V CDR1 and CDR2: MDHEN, SYDVKM. The V end was cut by 6 bases, the J end by 1 base, with 6 bases between. This CDR3 is 12 amino acids long. CDR3 amino acids: CASRDSNTEAFF. In DNA form, the CDR3 reads TGTGCCAGCAGAGACTCGAACACTGAAGCTTTCTTT.

The chain couples TRBV28 to TRBJ2-7; TRBD2 matches at 9 bases. After removal of 6 bases from V and 6 bases from J, the junction contained 9 bases not matched to a gene. The CDR3 covers 14 residues. Per the germline V gene, CDR1 is MDHEN and CDR2 is SYDVKM. CDR3 residues: CASSLGGLAIEQYF. The CDR3 bases are TGTGCCAGCAGCCTCGGGGGACTAGCTATCGAGCAGTACTTC.